This TCR beta chain was captured by sequencing in a study of Ad26.COV2.S vaccination and SARS-CoV-2 variants. As for the study in general: The study gave Ad26.COV2.S intramuscularly, once or twice 56 days apart.

Treatment meaning: approximately 18 received Ad26.COV2.S at low or high dose, single or two shots; about five received placebo; per-sample allocation not given. The samples were gathered on day 63 after the first injection of vaccine or placebo. TCRdb's table, derived via immunoSEQ multiplex PCR, lists solely in-frame clones and lacks some. The sample holds some 290,000 clones, about 86% seen once. This receptor was taken from a person between 18 and 65 years old who received the Ad26.COV2.S COVID-19 vaccine or a placebo. The input for sequencing was peripheral blood, taken in a trial of Ad26.COV2.S vaccine versus placebo.

As DNA, the CDR3 is TGTGCCAGCAGGAACACTGAAGCTTTCTTT. Protein: CASRNTEAFF. V is TRBV28 and J is TRBJ1-1, with D uncertain. Germline V gene sequence: CDR1 MDHEN, CDR2 SYDVKM. Trimming stripped 6 bases from V and 1 base from J, with 0 bases between. The CDR3 is 10 amino acids. Looking up the rest from reference TRBV28 and TRBJ1-1 gives the full variable domain: DVKVTQSSRYLVKRTGEKVFLECVQDMDHENMFWYRQDPGLGLRLIYFSYDVKMKEKGDIPEGYSVSREKKERFSLILESASTNQTSMYLCASRNTEAFFGQGTRLTVV.